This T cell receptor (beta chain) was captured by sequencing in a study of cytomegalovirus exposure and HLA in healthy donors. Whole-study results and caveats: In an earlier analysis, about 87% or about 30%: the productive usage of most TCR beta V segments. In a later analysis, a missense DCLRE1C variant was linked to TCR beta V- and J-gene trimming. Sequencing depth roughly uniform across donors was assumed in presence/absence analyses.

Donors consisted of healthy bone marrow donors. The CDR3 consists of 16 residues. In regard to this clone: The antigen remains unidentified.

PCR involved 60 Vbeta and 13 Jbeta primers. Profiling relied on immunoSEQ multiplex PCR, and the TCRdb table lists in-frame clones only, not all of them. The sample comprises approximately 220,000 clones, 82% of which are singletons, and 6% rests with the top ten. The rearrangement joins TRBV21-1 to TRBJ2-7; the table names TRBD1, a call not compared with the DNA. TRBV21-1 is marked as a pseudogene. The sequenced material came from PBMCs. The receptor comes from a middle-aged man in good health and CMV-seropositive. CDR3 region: CASSHRQAAYSYEQYV. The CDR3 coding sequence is TGTGCCAGCAGCCACCGACAGGCGGCCTACTCCTACGAGCAGTACGTC.